This T cell receptor (beta chain) was captured in a study of immune evolution from preneoplasia to lung adenocarcinoma. Trimming took 1 base from V and 11 from J; bases not matched to a gene: 7. The CDR3 spans 12 residues. Germline lookup yields CDR1 GTSNPN and CDR2 SVGIG (reference sequence). Produced via immunoSEQ multiplex PCR; TCRdb's table is partial and in-frame only. The sample yields about 4,900 clones, around three quarters seen once. The V call is TRBV30, the J call TRBJ1-1, with TRBD1 matching 7 bases. The sequencing sample was made of FFPE minimally invasive lung adenocarcinoma tissue. The receptor was derived from a person between 60 and 79 years old with lung adenocarcinoma. Here the CDR3 reads CAWSAPKGAAFF. DNA of the CDR3: TGTGCCTGGAGTGCACCAAAGGGGGCGGCTTTCTTT.